These T cell receptor beta chains were read from a single sample in a study of T cell responses to AZD1222 COVID-19 vaccine. Profiled with immunoSEQ multiplex PCR; TCRdb holds only in-frame clones, not every one. This sample has 90,000 to 150,000 clones, with more than 75% found just once. Sequenced material: peripheral blood, taken on day 0 of AZD1222 vaccination. Every receptor here comes from an adult in good health. CDR3s include the opening cysteine and the closing phenylalanine or tryptophan. The order of the fields is CDR3 DNA, CDR3 protein, J gene, D gene, clone size, V gene. The D gene is left open where the match is weak. Some rows mark clone size as missing; the rest say once, few, many or name a class of expanded clone.

TGCAGTGCGTACCGTGGCGGGGAGCTGTTTTTT,CSAYRGGELFF,TRBJ2-2,-,-,TRBV20-1
TGTGCCAGCAGTCCCGGGGGGGGGCGGTCAGATACGCAGTATTTT,CASSPGGGRSDTQYF,TRBJ2-3,TRBD2,-,TRBV5-4
TGTGCCAGCAGCCAACGAGCGGGGGGGCGAGAGACCCAGTACTTC,CASSQRAGGRETQYF,TRBJ2-5,TRBD2,-,TRBV3-1/TRBV3-2
TGCGCCAGCAGCCTCGAGGCGGCTAGCACAGATACGCAGTATTTT,CASSLEAASTDTQYF,TRBJ2-3,-,-,TRBV4-3
TGTGCCAGCAGTGGCGGGACAGGGGGGTTCAATCAGCCCCAGCATTTT,CASSGGTGGFNQPQHF,TRBJ1-5,TRBD1,-,TRBV6-1
TGCGCCAGCAGCCAAGAGTCCGGAAACACCATATATTTT,CASSQESGNTIYF,TRBJ1-3,-,-,TRBV4-3
TGTGCCAGCAGATATGACACCCTCGGCACTGAAGCTTTCTTT,CASRYDTLGTEAFF,TRBJ1-1,-,-,TRBV27
TGTGCCACCAGTGGGGACCGAAACACAGATACGCAGTATTTT,CATSGDRNTDTQYF,TRBJ2-3,-,-,TRBV24-1
TGTGCCAGCAGATGGGACAGGGTCGACACCGGGGAGCTGTTTTTT,CASRWDRVDTGELFF,TRBJ2-2,TRBD1,-,TRBV2
TGTGCCAGCTCACATTCTTATCGGGGGCCACACGATACGCAGTATTTT,CASSHSYRGPHDTQYF,TRBJ2-3,-,-,TRBV18
TGCGCCAGCAGTCACGGGCCCTCCAATGAGCAGTTCTTC,CASSHGPSNEQFF,TRBJ2-1,-,-,TRBV10-1
TGTGCCAGCAGCAGAGAGGGGGCCCGCTCCTACGAGCAGTACTTC,CASSREGARSYEQYF,TRBJ2-7,TRBD1,-,TRBV11-3
TGTGCCAGCAGCTCGGACAGGGAGTACAATGAGCAGTTCTTC,CASSSDREYNEQFF,TRBJ2-1,TRBD1,-,TRBV6-2/TRBV6-3
TGTGCCAGCAGTAAAGGGCAGCACTATGGCTACACCTTC,CASSKGQHYGYTF,TRBJ1-2,-,once,TRBV11-2
TGTGCCAGCAGCTCGGGGGGGAGCAACTATGGCTACACCTTC,CASSSGGSNYGYTF,TRBJ1-2,-,-,TRBV5-8
TGTGCCATCAGTGTGACAGGGAGGGCTGAAGCTTTCTTT,CAISVTGRAEAFF,TRBJ1-1,TRBD1,-,TRBV10-3
TGCGCCAGCAGCCCACCTTCTCAGCCCCAGCATTTT,CASSPPSQPQHF,TRBJ1-5,-,few,TRBV5-1
TGTGCCAGCAGCTTGACCTCAGGGGGCCCTTGGAATGAGCAGTTCTTC,CASSLTSGGPWNEQFF,TRBJ2-1,TRBD1,-,TRBV5-4
TGTGCCAGCAGCTTGCAGGGTTCCTATGGCTACACCTTC,CASSLQGSYGYTF,TRBJ1-2,-,few,TRBV7-2
TGTGCTAGTGGTTTGGTACCCGAAGGGGGGGCTGAAGCTTTCTTT,CASGLVPEGGAEAFF,TRBJ1-1,-,-,TRBV12-5
TGCAGTGCTAGTCCAGTAACCTCAGGGGGGCTTTCACCCCTCCACTTT,CSASPVTSGGLSPLHF,TRBJ1-6,TRBD1,-,TRBV20-1
TGTGCCAGCAGCTTGGCCAGGGGGACATCCTATGGCTACACCTTC,CASSLARGTSYGYTF,TRBJ1-2,TRBD1,-,TRBV5-4
TGTGCCAGCACTCCTAATGGGCGGAACACTGAAGCTTTCTTT,CASTPNGRNTEAFF,TRBJ1-1,-,-,TRBV2
TGTGCCAGCACCCCGAGGGACAACACCGGGGAGCTGTTTTTT,CASTPRDNTGELFF,TRBJ2-2,-,-,TRBV2
TGTGCCAGCAGCTTAGAGGGCCTGGTCCAAGGTTCACCCCTCCACTTT,CASSLEGLVQGSPLHF,TRBJ1-6,-,-,TRBV7-2
TGTGCCAGCAGCCCAAATTCCGGACCGGTTGGCTACACCTTC,CASSPNSGPVGYTF,TRBJ1-2,-,-,TRBV7-3
TGTGCTAGTGGTTTTGAGGGAAGTGACACCATATATTTT,CASGFEGSDTIYF,TRBJ1-3,-,once,TRBV12-5
TGTGCCAGTAGTGTGGGGGTCGCAACTAATGAAAAACTGTTTTTT,CASSVGVATNEKLFF,TRBJ1-4,-,few,TRBV19
TGTGCCAGCACCACCCGACCAACCAGGGCGGAGACCCAGTACTTC,CASTTRPTRAETQYF,TRBJ2-5,-,-,TRBV6-5
TGTGCCAGCAGCTCAGGACAGGGCAGGACTGAAGCTTTCTTT,CASSSGQGRTEAFF,TRBJ1-1,TRBD1,-,TRBV11-1
TGTGCCAGGGTGGGTTTCAATCAGCCCCAGCATTTT,CARVGFNQPQHF,TRBJ1-5,-,-,TRBV2
TGTGCCGGAGACAGGGGGCAGAAGGAAAAACTGTTTTTT,CAGDRGQKEKLFF,TRBJ1-4,TRBD1,-,TRBV2
TGCGCCAGCAGTCTCCAAGAGACCCAGTACTTC,CASSLQETQYF,TRBJ2-5,-,-,TRBV23-1
TGTGCCAGTAGTGCCGCCGGGTACTATGGCTACACCTTC,CASSAAGYYGYTF,TRBJ1-2,-,-,TRBV19
TGCGCCAGCAGCTTGGGACAGGTCTATGGCTACACCTTC,CASSLGQVYGYTF,TRBJ1-2,-,-,TRBV5-1
TGTGCCAGCAGCCAAATGGACAGTTCTAACTATGGCTACACCTTC,CASSQMDSSNYGYTF,TRBJ1-2,-,-,TRBV9
TGTGCCAGCTCCCCCGACAGGGGAGATGAAAAACTGTTTTTT,CASSPDRGDEKLFF,TRBJ1-4,TRBD1,-,TRBV18
TGTGCCAGCAGCGTAGCTCCGACAGCCCCCCGGGATACGCAGTATTTT,CASSVAPTAPRDTQYF,TRBJ2-3,-,-,TRBV9
TGTGCCACCTCTTCTAGCACAGATACGCAGTATTTT,CATSSSTDTQYF,TRBJ2-3,-,-,TRBV2
TGTGCCAGCCAGGGACAGGGGGACGGGAACTACTATGGCTACACCTTC,CASQGQGDGNYYGYTF,TRBJ1-2,TRBD1,-,TRBV19
TGTGCCAGCAGCGAAAAGGACGGAGGGAATGAGCAGTTCTTC,CASSEKDGGNEQFF,TRBJ2-1,-,-,TRBV6-4
TGTGCCATCAGCCCCCAGCGGGGGGACTACAATGAGCAGTTCTTC,CAISPQRGDYNEQFF,TRBJ2-1,TRBD2,-,TRBV10-3
TGTGCCACGGATTACGGACAGGGAGGTTCACCCCTCCACTTT,CATDYGQGGSPLHF,TRBJ1-6,TRBD1,-,TRBV6-5
TGTGCCACCCACAGGAGGACTGAAGCTTTCTTT,CATHRRTEAFF,TRBJ1-1,-,-,TRBV3-1/TRBV3-2
TGTGCCAGCAGCCCTTTGGGGGGGCTTGGAAACACCATATATTTT,CASSPLGGLGNTIYF,TRBJ1-3,-,-,TRBV9